These 4 T cell receptor beta chains share one sample of origin, sequenced in a study of low-dose radiotherapy and immunotherapy resistance in tumors. TRAV and TRBV primers primed cDNA for both TCRalpha and TCRbeta. Using a constant-region primer together with a V-primer adapter, TCRs were subjected to 15 to 20 PCR cycles of amplification. One entry per CDR3 protein results from TCRdb running MiXCR on the reads. The table records about 82,000 distinct CDR3 sequences, 18% of them present only once. Time point specified: before trial treatment. The sample consisted of PBMCs, taken before treatment. All receptors derive from a male donor with prostate cancer.

This clonotype has ten or more counts. The V call is TRBV18, the J call TRBJ2-7; D is unclear. The V and J ends lost 0 bases and 6 bases respectively, with 12 bases between them. The CDR3 length is 14 residues. Germline CDR1 and CDR2: KGHSH and LQKENI. Here the CDR3 reads CASSPPETVSEQYF. In DNA form, the CDR3 reads TGTGCCAGCTCACCACCGGAAACAGTTAGCGAGCAGTACTTC.

Regarding this clonotype: It is likely a read error: a sequence one base away is far more abundant. The chain is built from TRBV16 and TRBJ2-2; D possibly corresponds to TRBD1 (5 bases). The CDR3 loop spans 17 amino acids. Per the germline V gene, CDR1 is KGHSY and CDR2 is FQNENV. Trimming took off 4 bases at V and 0 bases at J, with 15 bases between the two ends. The CDR3 protein is CASSLTPGLSNTGELFF. CDR3 DNA: TGTGCCAGCAGCCTCACGCCAGGGTTGTCGAACACCGGGGAGCTGTTTTTT.

This clonotype was detected ten times or more. The chain is built from TRBV7-2 and TRBJ2-7; TRBD1 aligns across 9 bases. V gave up 5 bases and J gave up 4 bases; unmatched junction bases: 9. The CDR3 loop spans 15 amino acids. Germline V gene data show CDR1 as SGHTA and CDR2 as FQGNSA. DNA for the CDR3: TGTGCCAGCAGCCGAGGTGGGACAGGGACATACGAGCAGTACTTC. Its protein product is CASSRGGTGTYEQYF.

Ten or more counts support this clonotype. The chain recombines TRBV6-5 with TRBJ1-2, with 10 bases identical to TRBD1. This CDR3 is 14 amino acids long. Germline lookup yields CDR1 MNHEY and CDR2 SVGAGI. V shed 5 bases and J 7 bases; nucleotides not matched to a gene: 7. CDR3 sequence: CASSLRTGGGGYTF. The CDR3 coding sequence is TGTGCCAGCAGTCTGAGGACAGGGGGAGGTGGCTACACCTTC.